Below are 18 T cell receptor beta chains sequenced from a single sample in a study of cytomegalovirus exposure and HLA in healthy donors. The PCR used 60 Vbeta and 13 Jbeta primers. The repertoire was sequenced with immunoSEQ multiplex PCR; TCRdb's copy has only in-frame clones and lacks some. This sample yields about 35,000 clones, of which roughly nine tenths are seen a single time; less than 3% belongs to the top ten. The sample consisted of PBMCs. All receptors come from a woman aged 18-29 years in good health and CMV-seronegative.

The V and J genes are TRBV28 and TRBJ2-5, with 8 bases aligning to TRBD2. The length of the CDR3 is 16 residues. Trimming removed 2 bases from V and 2 bases from J; junction bases left unmatched: 7. Per germline, CDR1 MDHEN and CDR2 SYDVKM. For the CDR3, the DNA is TGTGCCAGCAGTTTAGAATTAGCGGGAATACAAGAGACCCAGTACTTC. Protein sequence: CASSLELAGIQETQYF. Variable domain in full (rest from reference TRBV28 and TRBJ2-5): DVKVTQSSRYLVKRTGEKVFLECVQDMDHENMFWYRQDPGLGLRLIYFSYDVKMKEKGDIPEGYSVSREKKERFSLILESASTNQTSMYLCASSLELAGIQETQYFGPGTRLLVL.

The chain carries TRBV30 and TRBJ1-1, with TRBD1 as a possible D gene (6 bases). In germline, CDR1 is GTSNPN, CDR2 SVGIG (reference sequence). V gave up 5 bases and J gave up 6 bases, with 16 bases separating them. This CDR3 has 13 amino acids. The CDR3 here is CAWEQGAGAEAFF. DNA for the CDR3: TGTGCCTGGGAACAGGGAGCTGGGGCTGAAGCTTTCTTT.

The chain joins TRBV10-3 to TRBJ2-7; 14 bases line up with TRBD2. Germline CDR1 is ENHRY and CDR2 is SYGVKD. CDR3 length: 16 residues. The V gene end was trimmed by 0 bases and the J gene end by 4 bases; junction bases not matched to a gene: 2. The CDR3 sequence: CAISESGTSGRYEQYF. In DNA, the CDR3 is TGTGCCATCAGTGAGTCTGGGACTAGCGGGAGATACGAGCAGTACTTC.

The gene calls are TRBV30 and TRBJ1-2, with D unclear. This CDR3 is built from 13 residues. V was trimmed by 2 bases and J by 2 bases, leaving 9 bases between them. Germline V gives CDR1 GTSNPN, CDR2 SVGIG (reference sequence). The CDR3 is CAWSRGANYGYTF. In DNA, the CDR3 is TGTGCCTGGAGTCGGGGAGCCAACTATGGCTACACCTTC. Looking up the rest from reference TRBV30 and TRBJ1-2 gives the full variable domain: SQTIHQWPATLVQPVGSPLSLECTVEGTSNPNLYWYRQAAGRGLQLLFYSVGIGQISSEVPQNLSASRPQDRQFILSSKKLLLSDSGFYLCAWSRGANYGYTFGSGTRLTVV.

The chain recombines TRBV6-1 with TRBJ2-7; 7 nucleotides match TRBD1. The CDR3 sequence is 13 residues long. Trimming took 10 bases from V and 0 from J; bases not matched to a gene: 6. Germline CDR1 and CDR2: MNHNS and SASEGT. The CDR3 DNA sequence: TGTGCCACGGGTGGGACAGCCTCCTACGAGCAGTACTTC. Its translation: CATGGTASYEQYF.

The J gene is TRBJ2-7, the V gene TRBV10-3, with 7 bases aligning to TRBD1. Trimming removed 6 bases from V and 3 bases from J; junction bases left unmatched: 14. The CDR3 contains 16 residues. Per germline, CDR1 ENHRY and CDR2 SYGVKD. The CDR3 DNA reads as TGTGCCATCAGGAACACAGAACCGGGACAGTTCTACGAGCAGTACTTC. Protein sequence: CAIRNTEPGQFYEQYF.

This sequence joins TRBV29-1 and TRBJ1-2, with 8 bases fitting TRBD1. The CDR3 sequence is 12 residues long. The germline V gene encodes CDR1 SQVTM and CDR2 ANQGSEA. V dropped 8 bases and J dropped 2; count of bases not matched to a gene: 4. CDR3 bases: TGCAGCACCCGGACAGGGAACTATGGCTACACCTTC. This gives the protein CSTRTGNYGYTF.

The chain joins TRBV6-6 to TRBJ2-5; TRBD1 matches at 10 bases. Germline CDR1 and CDR2: MNHNY and SVGAGI (reference sequence). V shed 2 bases, J shed 5 bases, and the junction held 8 bases outside the gene matches. The CDR3 is 16 amino acids. The CDR3 spells CASSYPPGQGWETQYF. The CDR3 nucleotides read TGTGCCAGCAGTTACCCCCCGGGACAGGGGTGGGAGACCCAGTACTTC.

The chain employs TRBV9 and TRBJ2-5, with TRBD2 matching over 11 bases. Germline-derived CDR1 and CDR2 are SGDLS and YYNGEE. The CDR3 totals 17 residues. Trimming removed 5 bases from V and 5 bases from J; junction bases left unmatched: 14. The CDR3 DNA reads TGTGCCAGCAGAGCTTCCCCTTCGACTAGCGGGGTGGAGACCCAGTACTTC. This gives the protein CASRASPSTSGVETQYF.

This chain uses TRBV7-3 with TRBJ2-2; 8 nucleotides agree with TRBD1. Germline loops: CDR1 SGHTA, CDR2 FQGTGA. This CDR3 has 14 residues. V was pared by 5 bases and J by 6 bases, with 5 bases of the junction left unmatched. CDR3 in amino acids: CASSLQGEAGELFF. CDR3 bases: TGTGCCAGCAGCCTACAGGGGGAGGCCGGGGAGCTGTTTTTT.

Here the CDR3 DNA reads TGTGCCTATAGTAGGGGGAGCTCCTACGAGCAGTACTTC. It translates to CAYSRGSSYEQYF. This sequence joins TRBV2 and TRBJ2-7, with a possible D match to TRBD1 (6 bases). This CDR3 is 13 amino acids long. Germline values: CDR1 SNHLY, CDR2 FYNNEI. Between the trimmed V and J ends, which lost 11 bases and 0 bases, there was a span of 14 bases.

The J gene is TRBJ2-1, the V gene TRBV4-1; possibly TRBD2 for D (5 bases). The germline V and J ends were trimmed by 0 bases and 7 bases, with 13 bases remaining between them. Germline CDR1 MGHRA, CDR2 YSYEKL. This CDR3 is built from 15 residues. The CDR3 nucleotides read TGCGCCAGCAGCCAAGATCGTCCTAGCTCGAATGAGCAGTTCTTC. This codes for CASSQDRPSSNEQFF.

The chain has TRBV4-2 and TRBJ2-7; D may be TRBD1 (5 bases). The V end lost 3 bases, the J end lost 0 bases, and 24 bases lay between the germline ends. The CDR3 runs 19 residues. Looked up from germline, CDR1 is LGHNA and CDR2 is YNFKEQ. The CDR3 region is CASSHRVAGPAKSSYEQYF. In DNA, the CDR3 is TGTGCCAGCAGCCACAGGGTGGCCGGACCGGCCAAGAGCTCCTACGAGCAGTACTTC.

CDR3 in amino acids: CASSLEGSGPDTQYF. CDR3 DNA sequence: TGCGCCAGCAGCTTGGAGGGTAGCGGGCCAGATACGCAGTATTTT. The chain carries TRBV5-1 and TRBJ2-3, with 7 positions matching TRBD2. V lost 0 bases and J lost 4; bases outside the gene matches: 5. Germline V lookup: CDR1 SGHRS, CDR2 YFSETQ. The CDR3 covers 15 residues.

The rearrangement joins TRBV30 to TRBJ1-5; the match to TRBD1 covers 8 bases. Germline V CDR1 and CDR2: GTSNPN, SVGIG (reference sequence). The V and J ends lost 5 bases and 2 bases, in that order; junction bases with no gene match: 5. This CDR3 is built from 14 residues. The CDR3 DNA sequence: TGTGCCTGGTCGACAGGGGCTGGCAATCAGCCCCAGCATTTT. It encodes CAWSTGAGNQPQHF.

The chain has TRBV6-5 and TRBJ1-2; D call uncertain. V was trimmed by 2 bases and J by 3 bases, leaving 10 bases between them. The CDR3 is 14 residues long. CDR1 and CDR2 (germline): MNHEY, SVGAGI. In DNA, the CDR3 is TGTGCCAGCAGTTACAATTGGGGAGACTATGGCTACACCTTC. Translation gives CASSYNWGDYGYTF.

This chain uses TRBV2 with TRBJ1-1; 8 nucleotides line up with TRBD1. The germline CDR1 and CDR2 sequences are SNHLY and FYNNEI. The CDR3 contains 14 residues. Trimming at V came to 5 bases and at J to 5 bases, leaving 7 bases not matched to a gene. CDR3 bases: TGTGCCAGCAGTACCCGGACAGGGTCAACTGAAGCTTTCTTT. Its translation: CASSTRTGSTEAFF. Full variable domain (remainder filled in from reference TRBV2 and TRBJ1-1): EPEVTQTPSHQVTQMGQEVILRCVPISNHLYFYWYRQILGQKVEFLVSFYNNEISEKSEIFDDQFSVERPDGSNFTLKIRSTKLEDSAMYFCASSTRTGSTEAFFGQGTRLTVV.

The chain is built from TRBV21-1 and TRBJ1-5. TRBV21-1 is a pseudogene. This CDR3 is 15 amino acids long. DNA for the CDR3: TGTGCCAGCAGCAAAGAAAGCCGGAGCAATCAGCCCCAGCATTTT. Its translation: CASSKESRSNQPQHF.